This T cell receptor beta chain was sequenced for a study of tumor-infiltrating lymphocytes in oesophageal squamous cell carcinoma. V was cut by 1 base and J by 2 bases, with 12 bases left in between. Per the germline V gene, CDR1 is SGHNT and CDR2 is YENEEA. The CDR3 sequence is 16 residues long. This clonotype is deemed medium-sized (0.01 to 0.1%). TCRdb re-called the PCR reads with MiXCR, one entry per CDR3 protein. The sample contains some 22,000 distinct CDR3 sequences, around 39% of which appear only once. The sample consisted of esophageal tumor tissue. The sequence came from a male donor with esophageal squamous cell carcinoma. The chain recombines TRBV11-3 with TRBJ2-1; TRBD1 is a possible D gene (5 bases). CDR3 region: CASSLGGDGTYNEQFF. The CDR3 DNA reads TGTGCCAGCAGCTTAGGGGGCGACGGCACCTACAATGAGCAGTTCTTC.